The subject of this entry is one T cell receptor beta chain. Its matching antigen is unknown. TCRdb processed the 5' RACE reads anew with MiXCR; each CDR3 protein has one entry. Of 150,000 to 200,000 distinct CDR3 sequences listed, about a fifth are singletons. Germline V gives CDR1 DFQATT, CDR2 SNEGSKA (reference sequence). The CDR3 runs 13 residues. V was clipped by 3 bases and J by 1 base; unmatched bases: 2. This entry is derived from a study of T-cell memory formation after mild COVID-19. The wider study: In these data, TCR clusters were largely donor specific.

Study conclusions and caveats: Of the contracting clones, CD4+ ones lay mainly in CM and EM, and CD8+ ones in EMRA. Contracting clones from day 15 to 85 had balanced CD4/CD8; later expanders favoured CD4+.

Sequencing used PBMCs or a T cell subset sorted from them (not recorded which). The chain links TRBV20-1 to TRBJ1-1; 7 bases are a match to TRBD1. The sequence was collected from a man aged 18 to 30 who had mild COVID-19 (a few samples of this study predate the infection). Cell type and time point are not known. DNA for the CDR3: TGCAGTGCTAGGACAGGGACGAACACTGAAGCTTTCTTT. Amino acids: CSARTGTNTEAFF.